The rows below give T cell receptor beta chains drawn from one sample of a study of cytomegalovirus exposure and HLA in healthy donors. The assay was immunoSEQ multiplex PCR, and TCRdb's table has in-frame clones only and misses some. The data hold 120,000 to 150,000 clones, with roughly 80% observed a single time. Sequencing input: PBMCs. These receptors all stem from a man aged 18 to 29 in good health and CMV-seronegative. Both conserved end residues are part of each CDR3.

>TRBV5-1
CASSPRQGELTGELFF
>TRBV5-1
CASSWTGTGVYEQYF
>TRBV19
CAARTGYTEAFF
>TRBV6-8
CASSYRQQDLSYEQYF
>TRBV18
CASSLKGGGEAFF
>TRBV14
CASSHTGGSKETQYF
>TRBV7-3
CASSDTGGRTDTQYF
>TRBV30
CAWIRTGGFSYNSPLHF
>TRBV19
CASSIRGPNQPQHF
>TRBV14
CASSQDIMNTEAFF
>TRBV15
CATSKMPGTLAEKLFF
>TRBV9
CASSVGATGELFF